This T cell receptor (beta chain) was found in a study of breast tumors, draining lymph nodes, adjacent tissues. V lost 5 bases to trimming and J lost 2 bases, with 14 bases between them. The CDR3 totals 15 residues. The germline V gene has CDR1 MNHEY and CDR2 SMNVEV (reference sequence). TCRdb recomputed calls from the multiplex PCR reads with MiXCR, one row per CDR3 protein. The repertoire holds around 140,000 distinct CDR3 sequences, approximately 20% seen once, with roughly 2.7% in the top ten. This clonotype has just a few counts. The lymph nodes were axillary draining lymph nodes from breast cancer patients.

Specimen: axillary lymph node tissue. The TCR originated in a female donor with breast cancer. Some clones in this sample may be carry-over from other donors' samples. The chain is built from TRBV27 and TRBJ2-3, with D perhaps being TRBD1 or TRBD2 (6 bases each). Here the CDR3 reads CASSPEGHYTDTQYF. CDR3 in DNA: TGTGCCAGCAGTCCGGAGGGACATTACACAGATACGCAGTATTTT.